The 24 T cell receptor delta chains below were found in one sample sequenced in a study of gamma-delta chains in newborns, infants, children (dated by TCRdb to the late 2010s). Reads for this sample came from an Illumina MiSeq. In TCRdb, clones were called once more from the public reads by CATT, and rows of identical DNA were later combined. The sample records more than 9,000 delta-chain clones, 3% to 4.5% of which are singletons. The top ten clones comprise more than 8% of the sample. Sequenced input: blood. These receptors all come from a child who was a newborn, infant or young child, either healthy, febrile or measles-vaccinated (not recorded which).

The chain recombines TRDV2 with TRDJ1, with TRDD3 identical over 7 bases. This CDR3 comprises 16 residues. J gave up 5 bases and V 1 base, and 12 bases lay outside the gene matches. The germline V gene has CDR1 GEAIGNYY and CDR2 EKD. The CDR3 spells CACDTVLGTARDKLIF. As DNA, the CDR3 is TGTGCCTGTGACACAGTACTGGGGACCGCGAGAGATAAACTCATCTTT.

This clone has only a few counts. V and J are TRDV1 and TRDJ1, with TRDD3 matching 8 bases. Trimming cost V 3 bases and J 3 bases; bases outside gene matches: 12. The CDR3 runs 17 residues. Germline CDR1 reads TSWWSYY; CDR2 reads QGS. CDR3 nucleotide sequence: TGTGCTCTTGGGGAGTCCCTTGGGGGATCCCAGGCCGATAAACTCATCTTT. Its translation: CALGESLGGSQADKLIF.

V usage is TRDV1 and J usage is TRDJ1; D is perhaps TRDD3 (6 bases). Germline V CDR1 and CDR2: TSWWSYY, QGS. V was pared by 0 bases and J by 5 bases, with 28 bases between. The CDR3 sequence is 20 residues long. In DNA, the CDR3 is TGTGCTCTTGGGGAACTCACCCCTATTCGGCTTCGATACTGGGCGGATAAACTCATCTTT. It encodes CALGELTPIRLRYWADKLIF.

The CDR3 sequence: CALGPCLDWGIQGTDKLIF. Here the CDR3 DNA reads TGTGCTCTTGGGCCGTGCCTCGACTGGGGGATTCAAGGCACCGATAAACTCATCTTT. The V gene is TRDV1, the J gene TRDJ1, with 10 positions matching TRDD3. Germline lookup yields CDR1 TSWWSYY and CDR2 QGS. This CDR3 comprises 19 residues. The V gene end was trimmed by 5 bases and the J gene end by 1 base; junction bases not matched to a gene: 16.

Sample share makes this clone medium-sized. The chain links TRDV2 to TRDJ1; TRDD3 might be the D (5 bases). This CDR3 has 17 amino acids. V lost 5 bases and J 0 bases, leaving 21 bases between the germline ends. Germline CDR1 reads GEAIGNYY; CDR2 reads EKD. CDR3 coding DNA: TGTGCCTGTGGATCCGGGGGCCAGGGACATTACACCGATAAACTCATCTTT. It codes for CACGSGGQGHYTDKLIF.

This clone was seen only a few times. CDR3 coding DNA: TGTGCTCTTGGGGGAATACTACTTGCCGGTGGGGGATGCCCGTACACCGATAAACTCATCTTT. Residues: CALGGILLAGGGCPYTDKLIF. The V gene is TRDV1, the J gene TRDJ1; 8 nucleotides align to TRDD3. The germline V gene has CDR1 TSWWSYY and CDR2 QGS. V lost 4 bases, J lost 0 bases, and 22 bases stayed unmatched. This CDR3 has 21 residues.

This clone has just a few counts. A single base is all that separates this from a far larger clone, so a read error is likely. The chain links TRDV2 to TRDJ3; 12 bases fit TRDD3. This CDR3 has 20 amino acids. The germline gives CDR1 GEAIGNYY, CDR2 EKD. CDR3 sequence (DNA): TGTGCCCGTGACCCTCTACTGGGGGATACACCCTCCTGGGACACCCGACAGATGTTTTTC. Its translation: CARDPLLGDTPSWDTRQMFF.

The chain recombines TRDV2 with TRDJ2; 11 nucleotides line up with TRDD3. The germline V gene has CDR1 GEAIGNYY and CDR2 EKD. The CDR3 covers 16 residues. After removal of 0 bases from V and 5 bases from J, the junction contained 4 bases not matched to a gene. CDR3 sequence reads: CACDTHWGIGTAQLFF. CDR3 sequence (DNA): TGTGCCTGTGACACCCACTGGGGGATAGGTACAGCACAACTCTTCTTT.

The table lists this clone with a few counts. TCRdb's protein for this DNA is that of a much larger clone and differs from the translation at residue 15, likely a read error; the protein shown is the DNA translation. The genes are TRDV2 and TRDJ1; 10 bases fit TRDD3. The CDR3 has 17 residues. Germline CDR1 and CDR2: GEAIGNYY and EKD. The CDR3 here is CACDTLGDKANTDKPIF. The CDR3 nucleotides are TGTGCCTGTGACACTCTGGGGGATAAAGCAAACACCGATAAACCCATCTTT.

This clone is medium-sized (0.01 to 0.1%) in the sample. The chain links TRDV1 to TRDJ1; 9 bases align to TRDD3. The V and J ends lost 0 bases and 1 base, in that order; junction bases with no gene match: 6. This CDR3 spans 17 amino acids. Per the germline V gene, CDR1 is TSWWSYY and CDR2 is QGS. The CDR3 DNA sequence: TGTGCTCTTGGGGAACTATCCTGGGGGATCTTCACCGATAAACTCATCTTT. It yields the protein CALGELSWGIFTDKLIF.

This clone was seen a handful of times. It is likely a read error: a sequence one base away is far more abundant. Other DNA sequences in this sample translate to the same CDR3. The V gene is TRDV2, the J gene TRDJ3; TRDD3 agrees at 12 bases. The CDR3 consists of 17 residues. The ends lost 3 bases at V and 6 bases at J; junction bases unmatched: 5. CDR1 GEAIGNYY and CDR2 EKD come from the germline V gene. CDR3 in DNA: TGTGCCTGTGACCTGGTACTGGGGGATACGGACACCCGACAGATGTTTTTC. It codes for CACDLVLGDTDTRQMFF.

In its sample, this clone was seen a few times. The V gene is TRDV1, the J gene TRDJ1; possible D gene TRDD3, 5 bases. This CDR3 contains 16 residues. Trimming took 7 bases from V and 3 from J, leaving 21 bases between them. Germline V gene data show CDR1 as TSWWSYY and CDR2 as QGS. In DNA form, the CDR3 reads TGTGCTCTTGTAAAGACTGAGGGATGGGAGGCCGATAAACTCATCTTT. Translation gives CALVKTEGWEADKLIF.

The chain is built from TRDV2 and TRDJ3, with 11 bases lining up with TRDD3. The CDR3 loop spans 27 amino acids. Unmatched junction bases numbered 30, after V lost 3 bases and J lost 0 bases. Germline CDR1 and CDR2: GEAIGNYY and EKD. CDR3 in amino acids: CACDDGLPKRELLGDTRTSWDTRQMFF. As DNA, the CDR3 is TGTGCCTGTGACGACGGACTCCCAAAGCGAGAGTTGCTGGGGGATACCCGAACCTCCTGGGACACCCGACAGATGTTTTTC.

Regarding this clone: TCRdb lists the protein of a much larger clone for this DNA, which differs at residue 7, so this is likely a read error; the protein given here is translated from the DNA itself. The chain is built from TRDV2 and TRDJ1, with D uncertain. Trimming took 1 base from V and 3 from J, leaving 14 bases between them. CDR1 is GEAIGNYY, CDR2 EKD, per germline. The CDR3 is 15 amino acids. CDR3 coding DNA: TGTGCCTGTGACACAATCGAGAGAAGGGCCGATAAACTCATCTTT. It codes for CACDTIERRADKLIF.

As regards this clone: With a much larger clone just one base away, this may be a read error. The V gene is TRDV2, the J gene TRDJ1; D is possibly TRDD3 (5 bases). In germline, CDR1 is GEAIGNYY, CDR2 EKD. The CDR3 totals 13 residues. V dropped 3 bases and J dropped 4 bases, with 11 bases sitting between them. CDR3: CACDGIKIDKLIF. CDR3 nucleotides: TGTGCCTGTGACGGGATTAAGATCGATAAACTCATCTTT.

The rearrangement links TRDV1 to TRDJ1; 12 bases match TRDD3. The CDR3 has 20 amino acids. Unmatched junction bases numbered 15, after V lost 1 base and J lost 3 bases. Germline loops: CDR1 TSWWSYY, CDR2 QGS. The CDR3 spells CALGEPLFLLLGDTADKLIF. The CDR3 region has the DNA TGTGCTCTTGGGGAACCGCTCTTCCTCCTACTGGGGGATACAGCCGATAAACTCATCTTT.

As to this clone: This DNA translates differently at residue 4 from the TCRdb protein, which is that of a much larger clone; a read error is likely, and the protein shown is the DNA's own translation. This chain connects TRDV2 to TRDJ1; TRDD3 matches 11 bases. This CDR3 comprises 18 residues. CDR1 is GEAIGNYY and CDR2 is EKD in the germline V gene. Germline trimming cut 6 bases from V and 10 bases from J; bases unmatched to any gene: 24. CDR3 bases: TGTGCCTGTTACCCACTTGAGGTGGGGGATACGCGGGTTATAACACTCATCTTT. It yields the protein CACYPLEVGDTRVITLIF.

Concerning this clone itself: TCRdb's entry gives the protein of a much larger clone, which mismatches this DNA's translation at residue 5, likely from a read error; the protein reported here is translated from the DNA. V is TRDV2 and J is TRDJ1; 13 bases align to TRDD3. Germline lookup yields CDR1 GEAIGNYY and CDR2 EKD. V was pared by 3 bases and J by 1 base, with 4 bases of the junction left unmatched. The CDR3 sequence is 16 residues long. The CDR3 loop reads CACDLLGDTGTDKLIF. The CDR3 nucleotides are TGTGCCTGTGACCTACTGGGGGATACGGGCACCGATAAACTCATCTTT.

The sample holds a few counts of this clone. V usage is TRDV3 and J usage is TRDJ1, with D perhaps matching TRDD3 (5 bases). The V gene lost 1 base and the J gene lost 6 bases, with 27 bases spanning the gap. CDR3 length: 17 residues. Germline V gives CDR1 TVYSNPD, CDR2 GDNSRS (reference sequence). CDR3 nucleotide sequence: TGTGCCTTTAAGGTCCTCGAGTACTGGAATCGATTAAATAAACTCATCTTT. The encoded protein is CAFKVLEYWNRLNKLIF.

The V call is TRDV2, the J call TRDJ1; 11 bases align to TRDD3. Germline V gene data show CDR1 as GEAIGNYY and CDR2 as EKD. Losses at the gene ends were 0 bases for V and 0 bases for J; bases not matched to a gene: 17. The CDR3 is 21 amino acids. The CDR3 is CACDTLYTGGYFHNYTDKLIF. The DNA for the CDR3 is TGTGCCTGTGACACCTTATATACTGGGGGATATTTTCATAATTACACCGATAAACTCATCTTT.

There are a few counts of this clone. The chain links TRDV3 to TRDJ1; 11 nucleotides line up with TRDD3. V lost 2 bases to trimming and J lost 4 bases; unmatched junction nucleotides: 24. The CDR3 sequence is 20 residues long. Germline CDR1 TVYSNPD, CDR2 GDNSRS (reference sequence). DNA of the CDR3: TGTGCCTTTTGCGGGTCGGGTGGTCCGTGGGGGATACGTTCGAACGATAAACTCATCTTT. Its protein product is CAFCGSGGPWGIRSNDKLIF.

No V gene call is available, although the J gene is TRDJ1; TRDD3, as called in the table, went unchecked against the DNA. CDR3 size: 19 residues. The CDR3: CACDSMVRTGAKSADKLIF. CDR3 in DNA: TGTGCCTGTGACTCAATGGTCCGTACTGGGGCCAAATCCGCCGATAAACTCATCTTT.

This clone has only a few counts. A read error is the likely source, as a far larger clone sits one nucleotide away. The sample carries other DNA sequences with the same CDR3. The chain carries TRDV2 and TRDJ1, with D uncertain. The CDR3 extends over 15 amino acids. V lost 1 base to trimming and J lost 5 bases, with 16 bases between them. The germline V gene has CDR1 GEAIGNYY and CDR2 EKD. The CDR3: CACDTIGRRADKLIF. CDR3 sequence (DNA): TGTGCCTGTGACACAATCGGGAGAAGGGCTGATAAACTCATCTTT.

This chain uses TRDV2 with TRDJ1, with a possible D match to TRDD2 (5 bases). TCRdb records no J gene; here it was assigned by comparing the DNA to germline. CDR1 GEAIGNYY and CDR2 EKD come from the germline V gene. V lost 3 bases and J 2 bases, leaving 18 bases between the germline ends. CDR3 size: 16 residues. The CDR3 loop is CACDHLLGAGTDKLIF. Here the CDR3 DNA reads TGTGCCTGTGACCACCTACTCGGGGCGGGTACCGATAAACTCATCTTT.